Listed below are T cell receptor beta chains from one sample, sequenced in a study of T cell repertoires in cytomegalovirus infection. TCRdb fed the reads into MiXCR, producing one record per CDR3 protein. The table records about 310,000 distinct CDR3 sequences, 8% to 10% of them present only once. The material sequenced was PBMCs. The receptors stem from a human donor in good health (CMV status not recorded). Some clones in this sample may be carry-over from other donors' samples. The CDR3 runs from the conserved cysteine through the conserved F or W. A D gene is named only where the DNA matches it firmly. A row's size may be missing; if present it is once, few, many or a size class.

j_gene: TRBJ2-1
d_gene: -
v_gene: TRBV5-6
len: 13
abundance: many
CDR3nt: TGTGCCAGCAGCTTGAGGACCTACAATGAGCAGTTCTTC
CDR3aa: CASSLRTYNEQFF

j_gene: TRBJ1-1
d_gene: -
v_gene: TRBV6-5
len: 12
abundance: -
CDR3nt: TGTGCCAGCAAGACGGGAGCCACTGAAGCTTTCTTT
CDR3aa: CASKTGATEAFF

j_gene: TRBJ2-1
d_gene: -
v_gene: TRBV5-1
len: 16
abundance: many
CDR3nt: TGCGCCAGCAGCCCGGAGGAGGGGGGACCCTACAATGAGCAGTTCTTC
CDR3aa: CASSPEEGGPYNEQFF

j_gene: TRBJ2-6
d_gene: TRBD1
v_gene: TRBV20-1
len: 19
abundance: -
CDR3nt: TGCAGTGCTAGAGACTCACAGGGGGCCCCCTTCTCTGGGGCCAACGTCCTGACTTTC
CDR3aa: CSARDSQGAPFSGANVLTF

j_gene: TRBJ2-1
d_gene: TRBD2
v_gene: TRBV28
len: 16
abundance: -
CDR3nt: TGTGCCAGCAGTTCCTCGGGGGGGGGGGGTTCAAATGAGCAGTTCTTC
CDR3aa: CASSSSGGGGSNEQFF

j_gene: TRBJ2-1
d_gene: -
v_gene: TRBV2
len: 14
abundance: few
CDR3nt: TGTGCCAGCAGGCCCTTAGGGGGGGGAGATGAGCAGTTCTTC
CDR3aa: CASRPLGGGDEQFF

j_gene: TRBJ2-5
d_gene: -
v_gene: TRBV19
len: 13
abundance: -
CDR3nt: TGTGCCAGTAGTAACCGACAGCAAGAGACCCAGTACTTC
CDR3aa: CASSNRQQETQYF

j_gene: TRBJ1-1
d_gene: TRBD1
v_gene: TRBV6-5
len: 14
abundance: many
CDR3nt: TGTGCCAGCAGTTACTCTCGGACAGGCCTTGAAGCTTTCTTT
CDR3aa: CASSYSRTGLEAFF

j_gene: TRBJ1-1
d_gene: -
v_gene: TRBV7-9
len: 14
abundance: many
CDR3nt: TGTGCCAGCAGCACATTTACGGGGAACACTGAAGCTTTCTTT
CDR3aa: CASSTFTGNTEAFF

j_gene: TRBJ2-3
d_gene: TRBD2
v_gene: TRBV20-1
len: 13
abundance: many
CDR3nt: TGCAGTTGGACTAGCCGATTCACAGATACGCAGTATTTT
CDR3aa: CSWTSRFTDTQYF

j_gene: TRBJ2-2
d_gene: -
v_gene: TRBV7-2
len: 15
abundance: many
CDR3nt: TGTGCCAGCAGCTTGCGACTCTTGGGGACCGGGGAGCTGTTTTTT
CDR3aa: CASSLRLLGTGELFF

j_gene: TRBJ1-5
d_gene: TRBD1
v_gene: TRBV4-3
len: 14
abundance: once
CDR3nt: TGCGCCAGCAGCCAAGAGACAGGGATGGAGCCCCAGCATTTT
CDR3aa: CASSQETGMEPQHF

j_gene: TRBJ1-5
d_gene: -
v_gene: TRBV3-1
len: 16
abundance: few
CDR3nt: TGTGCCAGCAGCCAAGATGGGTCCCTAGGCAATCAGCCCCAGCATTTT
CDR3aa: CASSQDGSLGNQPQHF

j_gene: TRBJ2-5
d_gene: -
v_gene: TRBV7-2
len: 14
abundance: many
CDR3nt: TGTGCCAGCAGCCCCCGAGGAGGCCCCGAGACCCAGTACTTC
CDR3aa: CASSPRGGPETQYF

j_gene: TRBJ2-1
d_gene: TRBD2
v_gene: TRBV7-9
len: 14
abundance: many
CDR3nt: TGTGCCAGCAGCTTAGAACTAGCGGGCAATGAGCAGTTCTTC
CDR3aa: CASSLELAGNEQFF

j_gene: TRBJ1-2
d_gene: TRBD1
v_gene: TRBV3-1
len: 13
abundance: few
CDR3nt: TGTGCCAGCAGCCACGGGACAGAGTATGGCTACACCTTC
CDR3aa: CASSHGTEYGYTF

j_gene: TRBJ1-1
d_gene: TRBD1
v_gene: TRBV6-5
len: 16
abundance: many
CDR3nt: TGTGCCAGCAGTTACGAGGGGACAGGGCCGAACACTGAAGCTTTCTTT
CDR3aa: CASSYEGTGPNTEAFF

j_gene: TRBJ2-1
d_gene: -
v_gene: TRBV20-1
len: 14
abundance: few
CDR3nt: TGCAGTGCTAGGCTGCCAGGGATCTACAATGAGCAGTTCTTC
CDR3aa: CSARLPGIYNEQFF

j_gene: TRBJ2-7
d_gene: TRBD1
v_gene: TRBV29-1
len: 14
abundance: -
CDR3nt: TGCAGCGCAACCCCGACAGGGGCGATTGGCGAGCAGTACTTC
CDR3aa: CSATPTGAIGEQYF

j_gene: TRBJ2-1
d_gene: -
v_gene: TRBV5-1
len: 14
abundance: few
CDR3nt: TGCGCCAGCAGCTCCTGGGGGGGCGGGGATGAGCAGTTCTTC
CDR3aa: CASSSWGGGDEQFF